Listed below are T cell receptor beta chains from one sample, sequenced in a study of T cell responses to AZD1222 COVID-19 vaccine. Only in-frame clones appear in the TCRdb table, and some are missing; sequencing was by immunoSEQ multiplex PCR. Of under 150,000 clones in the sample, 70% to 90% are singletons; the top ten hold roughly 8.4%. Specimen: peripheral blood, collected on day 0 of AZD1222 vaccination. These TCRs come from an adult in good health. Each CDR3 is given with its conserved first and last residue. A D gene is named only where the DNA matches it firmly. Clone size appears in some rows only: once, few, many, or a class for an expanded clone.

16 | TRBJ1-3 | NA | TRBV4-2 | NA | TGTGCCAGCAGCCAAGATCAGTCAGGGACTGGAAACACCATATATTTT | CASSQDQSGTGNTIYF
15 | TRBJ2-3 | few | TRBV5-1 | NA | TGCGCCAGCAGCTTGGACAGCGTTGGCACAGATACGCAGTATTTT | CASSLDSVGTDTQYF
13 | TRBJ1-1 | NA | TRBV3-1/TRBV3-2 | NA | TGTGCCAGCAGCCAAGGGTCGAACACTGAAGCTTTCTTT | CASSQGSNTEAFF
19 | TRBJ2-1 | NA | TRBV6-6 | NA | TGTGCCAGCAGTCGCCCATCCCGGGGACCCTCATACGGAAAGAATGAGCAGTTCTTC | CASSRPSRGPSYGKNEQFF
19 | TRBJ2-2 | NA | TRBV28 | NA | TGTGCCAGCAGTTTAGACCTTGCTGCTCCCTCGCTATCCACCGGGGAGCTGTTTTTT | CASSLDLAAPSLSTGELFF
13 | TRBJ2-7 | NA | TRBV12-3/TRBV12-4 | NA | TGTGCCAGCAGCAGTGGGGCAAACTACGAGCAGTACTTC | CASSSGANYEQYF
14 | TRBJ2-1 | NA | TRBV5-4 | NA | TGTGCCAGCAGCTACCTTTGGGGGCTAGATGAGCAGTTCTTC | CASSYLWGLDEQFF
15 | TRBJ2-5 | NA | TRBV20-1 | TRBD2 | TGCAGTGCTAGTCCTATGGGGGGGTACCAAGAGACCCAGTACTTC | CSASPMGGYQETQYF
14 | TRBJ2-5 | NA | TRBV7-2 | NA | TGTGCCAGCAGCTTAGTAGTGGACCAAGAGACCCAGTACTTC | CASSLVVDQETQYF
13 | TRBJ2-1 | NA | TRBV10-3 | NA | TGTGCCATCAACATTGACCCTTACAATGAGCAGTTCTTC | CAINIDPYNEQFF
15 | TRBJ1-5 | NA | TRBV19 | NA | TGTGCCAGTAGTATAAGGCCCCCGGGAGGTCAGCCCCAGCATTTT | CASSIRPPGGQPQHF
12 | TRBJ2-2 | NA | TRBV2 | NA | TGTGCCAGCAGTACAGGGACCGGGGAGCTGTTTTTT | CASSTGTGELFF
17 | TRBJ2-1 | NA | TRBV7-3 | NA | TGTGCCAGCAGCTTAAACCCCCCCGGCCACAAAAGCAATGAGCAGTTCTTC | CASSLNPPGHKSNEQFF
19 | TRBJ1-3 | NA | TRBV14 | TRBD1 | TGTGCCAGCAGCTCATTAGAGGGGGGACAGGGCCTCTCTGGAAACACCATATATTTT | CASSSLEGGQGLSGNTIYF
13 | TRBJ1-2 | NA | TRBV2 | NA | TGTGCCAGCAGTGCGGACAGTCTGGGTGGCTACACCTTC | CASSADSLGGYTF
14 | TRBJ1-4 | NA | TRBV10-3 | NA | TGTGCCATCAGTGACGACGGAACTAATGAAAAACTGTTTTTT | CAISDDGTNEKLFF
10 | TRBJ1-2 | few | TRBV20-1 | NA | TGCAGTGCTAGTATCAGGGATTACACCTTC | CSASIRDYTF
15 | TRBJ1-2 | NA | TRBV3-1/TRBV3-2 | NA | TGTGCCAGCAGCCAAGGTATCGGCGAACCTGTTGGCTACACCTTC | CASSQGIGEPVGYTF
15 | TRBJ2-7 | NA | TRBV27 | NA | TGTGCCAGCAGTTTAGATGGGAGAAGCCCCTACGAGCAGTACTTC | CASSLDGRSPYEQYF
13 | TRBJ1-1 | NA | TRBV7-9 | TRBD1 | TGTGCCAGCAGCGAGACAGGGTACACTGAAGCTTTCTTT | CASSETGYTEAFF
11 | TRBJ2-7 | NA | TRBV7-9 | TRBD2 | TGTGCCGCGGGGGGAAGCTACGAGCAGTACTTC | CAAGGSYEQYF
14 | TRBJ1-2 | NA | TRBV4-2 | NA | TGTGCCAGCAGCCAAGATTCAGGGGTATACGGCTACACCTTC | CASSQDSGVYGYTF
15 | TRBJ2-2 | NA | TRBV6-5 | TRBD1 | TGTGCCAGCAAAACGGACAGGTCCGGGACCGGGGAGCTGTTTTTT | CASKTDRSGTGELFF
11 | TRBJ1-2 | once | TRBV30 | NA | TGTGCCTGGAGTGTTCCCATCCGCTACACCTTC | CAWSVPIRYTF
17 | TRBJ2-2 | NA | TRBV7-9 | TRBD2 | TGTGCCAGCAGCTTCGGACTAGCGGGAACGAACACCGGGGAGCTGTTTTTT | CASSFGLAGTNTGELFF
14 | TRBJ2-1 | NA | TRBV10-3 | TRBD2 | TGTGCCATCAGTACTAGCGGGAATGGCAATGAGCAGTTCTTC | CAISTSGNGNEQFF
15 | TRBJ1-4 | NA | TRBV18 | NA | TGTGCCAGCTCACCTCCAGAGGCCCCACCAGGAAAACTGTTTTTT | CASSPPEAPPGKLFF
14 | TRBJ1-4 | NA | TRBV7-9 | TRBD1 | TGTGCCAGCAGCTCCTCCGGGACAGCTCGCCTTCTGTTTTTT | CASSSSGTARLLFF
15 | TRBJ2-7 | few | TRBV9 | TRBD1 | TGTGCCAGCAGCAACCGGGACAGTAAAACCTACGAGCAGTACTTC | CASSNRDSKTYEQYF
11 | TRBJ1-2 | few | TRBV20-1 | NA | TGCAGTGCTAGAGCTAACTATGGCTACACCTTC | CSARANYGYTF
12 | TRBJ2-2 | NA | TRBV18 | NA | TGTGCCAGCTCACCCATGGCCCGGGAGCTGTTTTTT | CASSPMARELFF
15 | TRBJ1-2 | NA | TRBV7-2 | TRBD1 | TGTGCCAGCAGTCGTTCGGGACAGGGAACCTATGGCTACACCTTC | CASSRSGQGTYGYTF
15 | TRBJ2-7 | NA | TRBV5-1 | TRBD1 | TGCGCCAGCAGCAATGATAGACAGGGGGGCTACGAGCAGTACTTC | CASSNDRQGGYEQYF
15 | TRBJ1-1 | NA | TRBV30 | TRBD1 | TGTGCCTGGAGTGTGGACAGGGGGTTGAGGGCTGAAGCTTTCTTT | CAWSVDRGLRAEAFF
14 | TRBJ1-1 | NA | TRBV28 | NA | TGTGCCAGCAGTTTATCAGGTTCAGCAACTGAAGCTTTCTTT | CASSLSGSATEAFF
16 | TRBJ1-1 | NA | TRBV19 | NA | TGTGCCAGTAGTATTAGGGGGGCCCGAGGGAACACTGAAGCTTTCTTT | CASSIRGARGNTEAFF
15 | TRBJ2-3 | NA | TRBV11-3 | NA | TGTGCCAGCAGCTTAGGTGGGGGGCGCGCAGATACGCAGTATTTT | CASSLGGGRADTQYF
11 | TRBJ1-2 | few | TRBV29-1 | NA | TGCAGCGGCGAGGCGGTCTATGGCTACACCTTC | CSGEAVYGYTF
14 | TRBJ2-7 | NA | TRBV15 | TRBD1 | TGTGCCACCAGTGGGACAGGGGGCCCCTACGAGCAGTACTTC | CATSGTGGPYEQYF
18 | TRBJ1-4 | NA | TRBV5-1 | TRBD1 | TGCGCCAGCAGCTTGGACGTCCCGGGACAGGGATCCGGCGAAAAACTGTTTTTT | CASSLDVPGQGSGEKLFF
16 | TRBJ2-3 | NA | TRBV6-1 | NA | TGTGCCAGCAGTGAAAGGGTTGGAGGGGGCGGAGATACGCAGTATTTT | CASSERVGGGGDTQYF
15 | TRBJ2-6 | NA | TRBV5-1 | NA | TGCGCCAGCAGCGAGCTCCCCTCTGGGGCCAACGTCCTGACTTTC | CASSELPSGANVLTF
15 | TRBJ2-6 | NA | TRBV7-9 | NA | TGTGCCAGCAGCTTAAGGACAGCTGGGGCCAACGTCCTGACTTTC | CASSLRTAGANVLTF
13 | TRBJ1-5 | few | TRBV12-5 | NA | TGTGCTAGTGTCATGAGGGACAATCAGCCCCAGCATTTT | CASVMRDNQPQHF